This entry describes one TCR beta chain. The method was immunoSEQ multiplex PCR; TCRdb's version includes in-frame clones alone and lacks a portion of them. The table lists approximately 130,000 clones, around two thirds of them singletons. This entry is derived from a study of blood T cell repertoires in COVID-19. Across the whole study: The analysed material was cDNA or gDNA that came from T cells, B-cell-depleted T cells, or PBMCs.

Germline assignment: CDR1 SEHNR and CDR2 FQNEAQ (reference sequence). The J segment lost 2 bases and the V segment lost 1 base, leaving 3 bases of the junction unmatched. The CDR3 consists of 15 residues. The sequenced material came from peripheral blood. The V and J genes are TRBV7-9 and TRBJ2-3; 7 bases match TRBD1. The sequence was obtained from a woman in her 70s with acute or convalescent COVID-19. DNA for the CDR3: TGTGCCAGCAGCTTAGTGGACAGGTCCACAGATACGCAGTATTTT. It encodes CASSLVDRSTDTQYF.